The 21 T cell receptor beta chains given below trace back to one sample, sequenced in a study of T cell repertoires in cytomegalovirus infection (dated by TCRdb to between 2018 and 2021). TCRdb names Illumina HiSeq 1500 as the instrument used. Using fastp at Q25 and MiXCR, TCRdb reprocessed the public reads and kept productive beta chains. Each entry merges the rows of one CDR3 protein and shows their most common DNA and genes. In all, the sample holds approximately 750,000 distinct CDR3 sequences, and less than 40% of those were seen once. Jointly, the top ten make up 2.5% to 3.5% of the sample. The material sequenced was PBMCs. The receptors were gathered from a human donor in good health (CMV status not recorded). Some clones in this sample may be carry-over from other donors' samples.

This chain uses TRBV28 with TRBJ2-7; D may match TRBD1 or TRBD2 (5 bases each). The CDR3 is 17 residues long. The V end was cut by 3 bases, the J end by 3 bases, with 21 bases between. In germline, CDR1 is MDHEN, CDR2 SYDVKM. The CDR3 protein is CASSFRPIGTLDYEQYF. In DNA, the CDR3 is TGTGCCAGCAGTTTTAGGCCGATCGGGACGCTGGACTACGAGCAGTACTTC. The complete variable domain, with remaining parts taken from reference TRBV28 and TRBJ2-7, reads DVKVTQSSRYLVKRTGEKVFLECVQDMDHENMFWYRQDPGLGLRLIYFSYDVKMKEKGDIPEGYSVSREKKERFSLILESASTNQTSMYLCASSFRPIGTLDYEQYFGPGTRLTVT.

This clonotype has only a few counts. The chain uses TRBV7-8 and TRBJ2-7; D not resolved. Germline CDR1 reads SGHVS; CDR2 reads FQNEAQ. Trimming took off 0 bases at V and 1 base at J, with 10 bases between the two ends. The CDR3 is made up of 15 amino acids. CDR3 sequence: CASSLAIVGSYEQYF. The CDR3 DNA sequence: TGTGCCAGCAGCTTAGCCATAGTGGGATCCTACGAGCAGTACTTC.

The rearrangement uses TRBV28 and TRBJ1-1, with D possibly TRBD1 on 5 matching bases. The germline V gene has CDR1 MDHEN and CDR2 SYDVKM. The CDR3 covers 13 residues. V was clipped by 5 bases and J by 5 bases, with 12 bases between them. This CDR3 is CASSRLGQTEAFF. CDR3 DNA sequence: TGTGCCAGCAGTCGGTTAGGACAAACTGAAGCTTTCTTT.

J is TRBJ1-3 and V is TRBV6-5; D is undetermined. This CDR3 comprises 11 residues. Trimming cost V 6 bases and J 6 bases, with 6 bases left between them. Germline V gene lookup returns CDR1 MNHEY and CDR2 SVGAGI. CDR3 DNA sequence: TGTGCCAGCAGAACCCCAAACACCATATATTTT. Translating gives CASRTPNTIYF.

In its sample, this clonotype was seen many times. The chain combines TRBV25-1 with TRBJ2-7, with 7 bases aligning to TRBD2. Germline V gene sequence: CDR1 MGHDK, CDR2 SYGVNS. There are 14 residues in the CDR3. The J segment lost 2 bases and the V segment lost 1 base, leaving 2 bases of the junction unmatched. The DNA of the CDR3 is TGTGCCAGCAGTGAATTGGCGGGAGCCTACGAGCAGTACTTC. It encodes CASSELAGAYEQYF.

Concerning this clonotype: A read error may account for a junction end that differs from germline. The V call is TRBV5-4, the J call TRBJ2-7, with D possibly TRBD2 on 6 matching bases. Germline CDR1 reads SGHNT; CDR2 reads YYREEE (reference sequence). The CDR3 is 13 amino acids. CDR3 coding DNA: TGTGCCAGCAGCTTGGCTCCGGGGGAGGAGGGAAACTTC. This codes for CASSLAPGEEGNF.

CDR3 coding DNA: TGTGCCAGCAGCTTAGGGGTAATTAAGTACTTC. It is translated as CASSLGVIKYF. This chain uses TRBV7-8 with TRBJ2-5; D is ambiguous. From germline, CDR1 is SGHVS and CDR2 FQNEAQ. V was clipped by 1 base and J by 12 bases, with 9 bases between them. CDR3 length: 11 amino acids.

This clonotype was seen a few times. The chain combines TRBV28 with TRBJ2-1; no reliable D call. The V end was cut by 5 bases, the J end by 3 bases, with 14 bases between. Germline CDR1 reads MDHEN; CDR2 reads SYDVKM. The CDR3 has 15 residues. The CDR3: CASSLDSLGYNEQFF. CDR3 nucleotides: TGTGCCAGCAGTCTGGATAGCCTCGGCTACAATGAGCAGTTCTTC.

Turning to this clonotype: At one of its ends the junction is not consistent with the germline gene, which may arise from a read error. The rearrangement uses TRBV29-1 and TRBJ2-2; D not resolved. The CDR3 runs 12 residues. In germline, CDR1 is SQVTM, CDR2 ANQGSEA. Here the CDR3 DNA reads TGCAGCGTCAGCGCGAACGCCGGGGAGCTGTTTTTT. This encodes CSVSANAGELFF.

This clonotype was observed a handful of times. The rearrangement links TRBV12-3 or TRBV12-4 to TRBJ1-5, with TRBD1 identical over 7 bases. The length of the CDR3 is 13 residues. V lost 6 bases, J lost 8 bases, and 7 bases stayed unmatched. The CDR3 coding sequence is TGTGCCAGCAGCCCCGACAGGGCAAAGCCCCAGCATTTT. Its protein product is CASSPDRAKPQHF.

The chain is built from TRBV10-3 and TRBJ1-3; D uncertain. V was clipped by 0 bases and J by 3 bases, with 9 bases between them. Germline CDR1 and CDR2: ENHRY and SYGVKD. This CDR3 comprises 15 residues. CDR3 coding DNA: TGTGCCATCAGTGAGTCGAGGTCTTATGGAAACACCATATATTTT. This codes for CAISESRSYGNTIYF.

The chain joins TRBV7-9 to TRBJ1-6; 7 bases agree with TRBD1. J lost 5 bases, V lost 2 bases, and 6 bases had no gene match. The length of the CDR3 is 16 residues. Germline V gene lookup returns CDR1 SEHNR and CDR2 FQNEAQ (reference sequence). The CDR3 nucleotides read TGTGCCAGCAGCTTATCAGGGGGTGTCGATAATTCACCCCTCCACTTT. Translating gives CASSLSGGVDNSPLHF.

On this clonotype itself: The junction departs from germline at one end; a sequencing error may be responsible. The rearrangement links TRBV7-9 to TRBJ1-1, with a tentative D call TRBD1 (5 bases). In germline, CDR1 is SEHNR, CDR2 FQNEAQ (reference sequence). The CDR3 length is 13 residues. CDR3 bases: TGTGCCAGCAGCCCGACAGTCAACACTGAAGCTTTATTT. Its translation is CASSPTVNTEALF.

The V gene is TRBV7-9, the J gene TRBJ2-2; TRBD1 matches at 7 bases. CDR1 is SEHNR and CDR2 is FQNEAQ in the germline V gene (reference sequence). Trimming cost V 6 bases and J 4 bases; bases outside gene matches: 8. The CDR3 totals 15 residues. This CDR3 is CASSRTGQRTGELFF. Written as DNA, the CDR3 is TGTGCCAGCAGTAGAACGGGACAGCGCACCGGGGAGCTGTTTTTT.

This clonotype was recorded only once. The V gene is TRBV5-1, the J gene TRBJ1-1; no clear D gene. Germline CDR1 and CDR2: SGHRS and YFSETQ. Deletions cut 0 bases from V and 7 bases from J, with 10 bases between. This CDR3 spans 13 amino acids. The CDR3 spells CASSLAGQNEAFF. The CDR3 region has the DNA TGCGCCAGCAGCTTGGCCGGGCAGAATGAAGCTTTCTTT.

This chain's CDR3 is CASSKGQGHSYEQYF. The CDR3 DNA is TGTGCCAGCAGCAAAGGACAGGGGCACTCCTACGAGCAGTACTTC. The chain joins TRBV7-8 to TRBJ2-7, with 9 positions matching TRBD1. Germline loops: CDR1 SGHVS, CDR2 FQNEAQ. The CDR3 has 15 amino acids. J lost 0 bases, V lost 5 bases, and 5 bases had no gene match.

The chain recombines TRBV5-6 with TRBJ2-5; D unclear. V lost 3 bases and J lost 2, with 8 bases in between. CDR1 is SGHDT, CDR2 YYEEEE, per germline. The CDR3 extends over 13 amino acids. CDR3 sequence (DNA): TGTGCCAGCAGCTGGGGATCACAAGAGACCCAGTACTTC. Its translation is CASSWGSQETQYF.

A remark on this clonotype: Germline and junction disagree at one end, which may indicate a read error. The rearrangement uses TRBV11-3 and TRBJ2-1; TRBD2 aligns across 11 bases. The CDR3 sequence is 15 residues long. Germline V gene data show CDR1 as SGHNT and CDR2 as YENEEA. The CDR3 region is CVSIRGLADYNEQFF. CDR3 bases: TGTGTCAGCATCCGGGGACTAGCGGACTACAATGAGCAGTTCTTC.

The chain links TRBV27 to TRBJ2-6, with a tentative D call TRBD1 (5 bases). The V end was cut by 7 bases, the J end by 2 bases, with 15 bases between. Looked up from germline, CDR1 is MNHEY and CDR2 is SMNVEV (reference sequence). The CDR3 has 16 amino acids. This CDR3 reads CASTAFQGPGANVLTF. In nucleotides, the CDR3 is TGTGCCAGCACCGCTTTTCAGGGCCCTGGGGCCAACGTCCTGACTTTC.

Details on this clonotype: One end of the junction is discordant with germline, which a read error may explain. The chain uses TRBV7-2 and TRBJ2-1, with 12 bases lining up with TRBD2. CDR1 SGHTA and CDR2 FQGNSA come from the germline V gene. The CDR3 runs 15 residues. The CDR3 DNA follows: TGTGCCAGCATCTTAGGACTAGCGGGATACAATGAGCAGTTCTTC. Protein: CASILGLAGYNEQFF.

This clonotype was observed a handful of times. The chain is built from TRBV28 and TRBJ2-7; TRBD2 aligns across 11 bases. Germline lookup yields CDR1 MDHEN and CDR2 SYDVKM. Unmatched junction bases numbered 9, after V lost 5 bases and J lost 3 bases. The CDR3 runs to 16 residues. This CDR3 is CASSPQSGLAVYEQYF. The CDR3 region has the DNA TGTGCCAGCAGTCCGCAATCGGGACTAGCGGTCTACGAGCAGTACTTC.